This T cell receptor beta chain was found in a study of T cell clonality in common variable immunodeficiency. Sequenced by immunoSEQ multiplex PCR; TCRdb stores in-frame clones only, minus some. The sample includes tens of thousands of clones, none of them occurring once. This CDR3 is built from 19 residues. CDR1 and CDR2 (germline): MNHNS, SASEGT. Study-level findings and limits: Compared with healthy controls, CVID subjects showed increased TCRbeta clonality, mostly in about a third.

Worth noting for this clone: Its antigen is unknown. The read ends 3 residues shy of where the CDR3 ends; the end is completed using the germline J gene.

This sequence was found in a person aged 18 to 70 in good health. The chain joins TRBV6-1 to TRBJ2-5; 9 nucleotides match TRBD2. Sequenced sample: peripheral blood mononuclear cells. The CDR3 bases that were read are TGTGCCAGCAGAGAAAAGGCGGGGGGGCGGGCCCGGGGCACAGATACC. It translates to CASREKAGGRARGTDT. The whole CDR3 protein reads CASREKAGGRARGTDTQYF.